The sequence of this TCR beta chain was determined in a study of T cell responses to AZD1222 COVID-19 vaccine. Overall study results and limits: The number of AZD1222 recipients seropositive at baseline was only 6 or 7. Unmutated variant regions are reportedly targeted by nearly half of spike-specific TCRs. Donors, mostly white British, included more females; clonal diversity was possibly underestimated.

Assay used: immunoSEQ multiplex PCR; TCRdb lists only in-frame clones, some missing. Found here are 18,000 or so clones, nearly 90% of them singletons; the top ten hold 8.7%. The germline gives CDR1 LGHDT, CDR2 YNNKEL (reference sequence). The CDR3 covers 13 residues. The V end was cut by 4 bases, the J end by 4 bases, with 10 bases between. On this clone: Its antigen is as yet unknown.

The clonotype was recovered from an adult who received the AZD1222 COVID-19 vaccine. The chain links TRBV3-1 (or the pseudogene TRBV3-2) to TRBJ1-1; no firm D call. The sequencing used peripheral blood, collected 28 days after the second AZD1222 dose. The CDR3 nucleotides are TGTGCCAGCAGCCTGATGGAAAGCACTGAAGCTTTCTTT. This sequence encodes CASSLMESTEAFF.